A selection of T cell receptor beta chains follows, all from one sample in a study of response to subunit inactivated influenza vaccine. One entry per CDR3 protein, called by TCRdb with MiXCR from the RT-PCR reads. Of roughly 700,000 distinct CDR3 sequences listed, about 15% were seen once; the top ten hold around 7%. The sequencing here drew on PBMCs from blood, taken roughly 15 days before vaccination. The receptors come from a man over 45 who received an inactivated influenza vaccine. Each CDR3 is given with its conserved first and last residue. D genes are given only for firm matches. For some rows the clone size is stated as once, few or many, or as a class when expanded; others skip it.

>NA|NA|TRBV7-7|TRBJ2-1
CACSPSSAGADNEQFF
TGTGCTTGCAGTCCTTCTAGCGCGGGGGCGGATAATGAGCAGTTCTTC
>NA|NA|TRBV27|TRBJ1-5
CASHPGQPNQPQHF
TGTGCCAGCCACCCCGGACAGCCCAATCAGCCCCAGCATTTT
>NA|TRBD1|TRBV6-1|TRBJ2-1
CASREHRGRLDEQFF
TGTGCCAGCAGAGAACACAGGGGGCGCTTGGATGAGCAGTTCTTC
>NA|TRBD1|TRBV18|TRBJ2-1
CASSPPKGGRGSSYNEQFF
TGTGCCAGCTCACCACCGAAAGGGGGCAGGGGAAGCTCCTACAATGAGCAGTTCTTC
>NA|NA|TRBV28|TRBJ2-1
CASNKEAELKEFF
TGTGCCAGCAACAAAGAGGCTGAATTAAAGGAGTTCTTC
>NA|NA|TRBV5-1|TRBJ2-6
CASSLWSPAVTAGANVLTF
TGCGCCAGCAGCTTGTGGAGCCCAGCCGTAACTGCTGGGGCCAACGTCCTGACTTTC
>NA|TRBD1|TRBV24-1|TRBJ2-3
CATSPDRVADTQYF
TGTGCCACCAGCCCGGACAGGGTGGCAGATACGCAGTATTTT
>few|TRBD2|TRBV6-1|TRBJ2-1
CALSGTSGNEQFF
TGTGCCCTGTCCGGGACTAGCGGCAATGAGCAGTTCTTC
>NA|NA|TRBV29-1|TRBJ2-4
CSVETYGVAKNIQYF
TGCAGCGTTGAAACGTACGGGGTAGCCAAAAACATTCAGTACTTC
>few|NA|TRBV7-2|TRBJ2-1
CASSLDLRWENEQFF
TGTGCCAGCAGCTTAGACCTTAGGTGGGAGAATGAGCAGTTCTTC
>NA|NA|TRBV4-3|TRBJ2-1
CASSQASTLSYNEQFF
TGCGCCAGCAGCCAAGCCTCGACGCTTTCCTACAATGAGCAGTTCTTC
>NA|TRBD1|TRBV6-1|TRBJ2-1
CASSEGQGPYNEQFF
TGTGCCAGCAGTGAGGGACAGGGCCCCTACAATGAGCAGTTCTTC
>few|NA|TRBV18|TRBJ1-1
CASSPPVIQNTEAFF
TGTGCCAGCTCACCACCGGTTATACAGAACACTGAAGCTTTCTTT
>NA|TRBD2|TRBV9|TRBJ2-1
CASSGSSGRDEQFF
TGTGCCAGCAGCGGATCTAGCGGGAGGGATGAGCAGTTCTTC
>many|TRBD2|TRBV7-2|TRBJ2-1
CASSLDAAGGRWQFF
TGTGCCAGCAGCTTAGACGCGGCGGGAGGGCGATGGCAGTTCTTC
>few|NA|TRBV25-1|TRBJ1-6
CASSPGDNSPLHF
TGTGCCAGCAGTCCCGGGGATAATTCACCCCTCCACTTT
>NA|TRBD2|TRBV6-2/TRBV6-3|TRBJ2-3
CASSAGVSPDTQYF
TGTGCCAGTTCAGCGGGAGTCTCCCCAGATACGCAGTATTTT
>NA|NA|TRBV27|TRBJ2-7
CASSLASSGNEQYF
TGTGCCAGCAGTTTAGCTTCCTCCGGGAACGAGCAGTACTTC
>few|NA|TRBV12-3/TRBV12-4|TRBJ1-3
CASSLRHSGNTIYF
TGTGCCAGCAGTTTACGGCACTCTGGAAACACCATATATTTT
>NA|TRBD1|TRBV6-1|TRBJ1-2
CASRTGQGALANYGYTF
TGTGCCAGCAGGACGGGACAGGGAGCCCTAGCTAACTATGGCTACACCTTC